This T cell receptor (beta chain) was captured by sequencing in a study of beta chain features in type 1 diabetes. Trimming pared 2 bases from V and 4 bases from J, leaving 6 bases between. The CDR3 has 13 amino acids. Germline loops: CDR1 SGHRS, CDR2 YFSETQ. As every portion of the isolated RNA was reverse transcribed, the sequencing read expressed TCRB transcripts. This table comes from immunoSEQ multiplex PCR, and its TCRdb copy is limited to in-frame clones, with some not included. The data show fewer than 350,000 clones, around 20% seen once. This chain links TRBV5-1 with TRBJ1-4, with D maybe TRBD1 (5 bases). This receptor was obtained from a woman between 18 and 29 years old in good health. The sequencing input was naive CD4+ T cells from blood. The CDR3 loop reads CASSFGGNEKLFF. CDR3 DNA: TGCGCCAGCAGCTTCGGGGGTAATGAAAAACTGTTTTTT. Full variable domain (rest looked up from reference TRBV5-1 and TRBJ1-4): KAGVTQTPRYLIKTRGQQVTLSCSPISGHRSVSWYQQTPGQGLQFLFEYFSETQRNKGNFPGRFSGRQFSNSRSEMNVSTLELGDSALYLCASSFGGNEKLFFGSGTQLSVL.